One and the same sample provided the 20 T cell receptor beta chains below, sequenced in a study of blood T cell repertoires in COVID-19. Assay: immunoSEQ multiplex PCR; the TCRdb copy retains only in-frame clones and omits some. The data contain 160,000 or so clones, 80% to 90% of them singletons. Input material: peripheral blood. The receptors were sampled from a woman between 45 and 65 years old with COVID-19, enrolled during active disease.

V and J are TRBV12-3 or TRBV12-4 and TRBJ2-1; D unclear. The CDR3 spans 13 residues. Trimming removed 4 bases from V and 8 bases from J, with 12 bases in between. CDR3 region: CASSSLYSDEQFF. CDR3 coding DNA: TGTGCCAGCAGTTCTCTGTATTCCGATGAGCAGTTCTTC.

This chain links TRBV4-1 with TRBJ2-2; TRBD2 is a possible D gene (5 bases). V was shortened by 3 bases and J by 8 bases, with 13 bases between the two germline ends. Germline lookup yields CDR1 MGHRA and CDR2 YSYEKL. CDR3 length equals 14 residues. The DNA for the CDR3 is TGCGCCAGCAGCCAGAGGACTCCCGGGGGGGAGCTGTTTTTT. This gives the protein CASSQRTPGGELFF.

The chain couples TRBV7-9 to TRBJ1-6; 7 nucleotides match TRBD1. The CDR3 has 15 residues. CDR1 and CDR2 from the germline V gene are SEHNR and FQNEAQ (reference sequence). The ends lost 5 bases at V and 9 bases at J; junction bases unmatched: 10. The CDR3 protein is CASSASGGTFSPLHF. In DNA form, the CDR3 reads TGTGCCAGCAGCGCTTCAGGGGGGACCTTTTCACCCCTCCACTTT. Full variable domain (missing parts from reference TRBV7-9 and TRBJ1-6): DTGVSQNPRHKITKRGQNVTFRCDPISEHNRLYWYRQTLGQGPEFLTYFQNEAQLEKSRLLSDRFSAERPKGSFSTLEIQRTEQGDSAMYLCASSASGGTFSPLHFGNGTRLTVT.

As to this clone: This same CDR3 is encoded by further DNA sequences in the sample. V gene TRBV5-1 combines with J gene TRBJ1-4, with 8 bases identical to TRBD1. This CDR3 has 15 amino acids. V shed 4 bases, J shed 7 bases, and the junction held 9 bases outside the gene matches. Germline CDR1 is SGHRS and CDR2 is YFSETQ. Written as DNA, the CDR3 is TGCGCCAGCAGCCCAGGGACAGGCGACATTGAAAAACTGTTTTTT. It codes for CASSPGTGDIEKLFF.

The rearrangement joins TRBV3-1 (or the pseudogene TRBV3-2) to TRBJ2-1; TRBD2 might be the D (6 bases). Germline CDR1 and CDR2: LGHDT and YNNKEL (reference sequence). The CDR3 covers 14 residues. V lost 4 bases, J lost 10 bases, and 17 bases lay in between. The CDR3 loop reads CASSPLASPSEQFF. The CDR3 nucleotides are TGTGCCAGCAGCCCTCTAGCGTCCCCAAGCGAGCAGTTCTTC.

The V and J genes are TRBV29-1 and TRBJ2-2, with D possibly TRBD1 on 7 matching bases. Germline loops: CDR1 SQVTM, CDR2 ANQGSEA. V was clipped by 6 bases and J by 6 bases, with 14 bases between them. There are 13 residues in the CDR3. Written as DNA, the CDR3 is TGCAGCGTGGGGGGACAGTTACCCGGGGAGCTGTTTTTT. Protein product: CSVGGQLPGELFF.

The chain has TRBV30 and TRBJ1-1; 9 bases fit TRBD1. The length of the CDR3 is 14 residues. The germline V gene encodes CDR1 GTSNPN and CDR2 SVGIG (reference sequence). Trimming took 2 bases from V and 5 from J; bases not matched to a gene: 6. CDR3 protein: CAWSTGTGNTEAFF. The CDR3 DNA is TGTGCCTGGAGTACCGGGACAGGGAATACTGAAGCTTTCTTT.

The chain links TRBV28 to TRBJ2-4; TRBD1 matches 12 bases. The junction had 13 bases not matched to a gene; V was cut back by 6 bases and J by 7 bases. The CDR3 totals 17 residues. CDR1 and CDR2 (germline): MDHEN, SYDVKM. The CDR3 protein is CASSPIGGTGGWNIQYF. The CDR3 nucleotides are TGTGCCAGCAGCCCTATCGGAGGGACAGGGGGCTGGAACATTCAGTACTTC. Full variable domain (missing parts from reference TRBV28 and TRBJ2-4): DVKVTQSSRYLVKRTGEKVFLECVQDMDHENMFWYRQDPGLGLRLIYFSYDVKMKEKGDIPEGYSVSREKKERFSLILESASTNQTSMYLCASSPIGGTGGWNIQYFGAGTRLSVL.

The sample holds a few counts of this clone. J is TRBJ1-1 and V is TRBV28, with D unclear. In germline, CDR1 is MDHEN, CDR2 SYDVKM. V was cut by 6 bases and J by 1 base, with 12 bases left in between. This CDR3 has 14 amino acids. The DNA of the CDR3 is TGTGCCAGCAGGCCGGGAGGATGGAACACTGAAGCTTTCTTT. It codes for CASRPGGWNTEAFF.

V gene TRBV3-1 (or the pseudogene TRBV3-2) combines with J gene TRBJ2-7, with TRBD2 matching 10 bases. V gave up 1 base and J gave up 4 bases; unmatched junction bases: 1. This CDR3 is built from 14 residues. Germline CDR1 is LGHDT and CDR2 is YNNKEL (reference sequence). The CDR3, as DNA: TGTGCCAGCAGCCAAGCTAGCGGGGGATACGAGCAGTACTTC. As protein: CASSQASGGYEQYF.

This sequence joins TRBV5-6 and TRBJ2-3, with 10 bases fitting TRBD1. V was clipped by 4 bases and J by 3 bases; unmatched bases: 5. CDR3 length equals 15 residues. CDR1 is SGHDT, CDR2 YYEEEE, per germline. CDR3 in amino acids: CASSPTGGVTDTQYF. Here the CDR3 DNA reads TGTGCCAGCAGCCCGACAGGGGGCGTAACAGATACGCAGTATTTT.

CDR3 amino acids: CASSYAEYNSPLHF. The CDR3 coding sequence is TGTGCCAGCAGTTACGCAGAATATAATTCACCCCTCCACTTT. V and J are TRBV6-6 and TRBJ1-6; D is unresolved. Germline V gives CDR1 MNHNY, CDR2 SVGAGI (reference sequence). Deletions cut 2 bases from V and 4 bases from J, with 6 bases between. The CDR3 totals 14 residues.

V is TRBV10-3 and J is TRBJ1-2, with 7 bases that match TRBD1. Trimming removed 3 bases from V and 4 bases from J; junction bases left unmatched: 5. The CDR3 loop spans 14 amino acids. The V gene's germline CDR1 is ENHRY and CDR2 SYGVKD. CDR3: CAISEEGAVYGYTF. CDR3 coding DNA: TGTGCCATCAGTGAAGAGGGGGCGGTCTATGGCTACACCTTC.

The chain employs TRBV18 and TRBJ2-1; TRBD1 matches 9 bases. V gave up 2 bases and J gave up 4 bases; unmatched junction bases: 6. Germline V CDR1 and CDR2: KGHSH, LQKENI. The CDR3 is made up of 16 amino acids. The CDR3 bases are TGTGCCAGCTCACCAAACCGGGACAGGGCGTACAATGAGCAGTTCTTC. It yields the protein CASSPNRDRAYNEQFF.

The table lists this clone with a count of one. The chain employs TRBV6-5 and TRBJ1-4; 7 positions agree with TRBD1. V shed 2 bases and J 8 bases; nucleotides not matched to a gene: 8. Germline CDR1 and CDR2: MNHEY and SVGAGI. The CDR3 covers 15 residues. The CDR3 here is CASSYATGMQEKLFF. The CDR3 DNA is TGTGCCAGCAGTTACGCGACAGGGATGCAGGAAAAACTGTTTTTT.

The chain carries TRBV30 and TRBJ2-7, with 7 positions matching TRBD1. This CDR3 is built from 11 residues. The germline gives CDR1 GTSNPN, CDR2 SVGIG (reference sequence). After removal of 4 bases from V and 5 bases from J, the junction contained 2 bases not matched to a gene. As DNA, the CDR3 is TGTGCCTGGACCAGGGGGAACGAGCAGTACTTC. This sequence encodes CAWTRGNEQYF.

This chain joins TRBV5-6 and TRBJ1-5, with TRBD1 matching over 9 bases. The CDR3 extends over 19 amino acids. CDR1 is SGHDT and CDR2 is YYEEEE in the germline V gene. The junction had 14 bases not matched to a gene; V was cut back by 0 bases and J by 4 bases. CDR3 protein: CASSLGPVRDREWNQPQHF. In DNA form, the CDR3 reads TGTGCCAGCAGCTTGGGACCGGTCCGGGACAGGGAGTGGAATCAGCCCCAGCATTTT.

The V and J genes are TRBV18 and TRBJ2-7, with 10 bases matching TRBD1. The junction had 8 bases not matched to a gene; V was cut back by 6 bases and J by 6 bases. This CDR3 region has 14 residues. Per germline, CDR1 KGHSH and CDR2 LQKENI. The CDR3 coding sequence is TGTGCCAGCTCTTCCAGGGACAGGGGCTCCGAGCAGTACTTC. It specifies CASSSRDRGSEQYF.

CDR3 sequence (DNA): TGTGCCAGCAGCTCCGGGACAGGGATAGAAAAACTGTTTTTT. This encodes CASSSGTGIEKLFF. The gene calls are TRBV5-5 and TRBJ1-4; 9 bases fit TRBD1. In germline, CDR1 is SGHKS, CDR2 YYEKEE (reference sequence). The CDR3 runs to 14 residues. Trimming removed 3 bases from V and 8 bases from J; junction bases left unmatched: 5. The whole variable domain, remainder taken from reference TRBV5-5 and TRBJ1-4, is DAGVTQSPTHLIKTRGQQVTLRCSPISGHKSVSWYQQVLGQGPQFIFQYYEKEERGRGNFPDRFSARQFPNYSSELNVNALLLGDSALYLCASSSGTGIEKLFFGSGTQLSVL.

V and J are TRBV19 and TRBJ2-5, with 10 bases aligning to TRBD2. V gave up 4 bases and J gave up 3 bases; unmatched junction bases: 11. Looked up from germline, CDR1 is LNHDA and CDR2 is SQIVND (reference sequence). The CDR3 length is 17 residues. CDR3 sequence (DNA): TGTGCCAGTAGTACGGGGCCCGGACTAGCGGAAAAAGAGACCCAGTACTTC. This encodes CASSTGPGLAEKETQYF.